Reported below is one T cell receptor (beta chain). Profiling relied on immunoSEQ multiplex PCR, and the TCRdb table lists in-frame clones only, not all of them. The sample consists of approximately 290,000 clones, roughly 80% of them appearing once. V shed 7 bases and J shed 8 bases, with 17 bases lying between them. CDR1 and CDR2 (germline): MDHEN, SYDVKM. CDR3 length equals 14 residues. These data come from a study of blood T cell repertoires in COVID-19. This receptor was taken from a person between 70 and 80 years old with COVID-19, enrolled during active disease. The sequenced sample consisted of peripheral blood. The V call is TRBV28, the J call TRBJ1-4; TRBD1 is a possible D gene (6 bases). As DNA, the CDR3 is TGTGCCAGCAACGTGGGGGCCGGTGGGGAAAAACTGTTTTTT. Amino acid sequence: CASNVGAGGEKLFF.